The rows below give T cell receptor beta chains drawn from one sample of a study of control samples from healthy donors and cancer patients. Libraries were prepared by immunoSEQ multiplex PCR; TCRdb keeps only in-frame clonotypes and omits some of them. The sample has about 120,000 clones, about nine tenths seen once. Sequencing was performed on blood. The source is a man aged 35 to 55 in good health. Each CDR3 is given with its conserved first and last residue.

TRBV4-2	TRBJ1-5	CASSQTSNQPQHF
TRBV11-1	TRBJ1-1	CASSQGDAEAFF
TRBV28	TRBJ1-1	CASTYPDRGKFGNTEAFF
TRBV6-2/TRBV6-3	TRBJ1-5	CASSPGGGRHQPQHF
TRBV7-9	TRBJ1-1	CASSFGMNTEAFF
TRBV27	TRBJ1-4	CASSSSLGNEKLFF
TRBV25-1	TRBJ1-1	CASSAWTEAFF
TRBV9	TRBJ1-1	CASSVAGGNTEAFF
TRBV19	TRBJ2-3	CASSIGSSTDTQYF
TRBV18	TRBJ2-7	CASSLVAQGYEQYF
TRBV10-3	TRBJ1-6	CAISEEEAGRNNSPLHF
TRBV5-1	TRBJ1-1	CASSLRAGAPMNTEAFF
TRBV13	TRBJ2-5	CASSLVQQETQYF
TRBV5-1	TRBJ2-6	CASSPGDRAAGANVLTF
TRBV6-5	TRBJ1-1	CASTGRQEAFF
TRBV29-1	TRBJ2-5	CSVDGDRPQETQYF